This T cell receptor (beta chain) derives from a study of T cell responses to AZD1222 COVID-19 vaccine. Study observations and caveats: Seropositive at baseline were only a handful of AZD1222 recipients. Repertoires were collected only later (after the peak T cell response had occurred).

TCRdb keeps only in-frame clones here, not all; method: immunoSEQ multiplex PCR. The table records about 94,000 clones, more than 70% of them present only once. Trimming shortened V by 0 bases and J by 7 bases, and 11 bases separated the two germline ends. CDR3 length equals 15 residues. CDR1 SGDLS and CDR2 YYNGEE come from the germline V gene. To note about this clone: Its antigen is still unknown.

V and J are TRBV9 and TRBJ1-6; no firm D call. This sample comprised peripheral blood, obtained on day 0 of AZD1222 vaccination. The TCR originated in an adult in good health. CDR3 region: CASSVAGVGNSPLHF. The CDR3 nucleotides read TGTGCCAGCAGCGTAGCCGGGGTTGGAAATTCACCCCTCCACTTT.